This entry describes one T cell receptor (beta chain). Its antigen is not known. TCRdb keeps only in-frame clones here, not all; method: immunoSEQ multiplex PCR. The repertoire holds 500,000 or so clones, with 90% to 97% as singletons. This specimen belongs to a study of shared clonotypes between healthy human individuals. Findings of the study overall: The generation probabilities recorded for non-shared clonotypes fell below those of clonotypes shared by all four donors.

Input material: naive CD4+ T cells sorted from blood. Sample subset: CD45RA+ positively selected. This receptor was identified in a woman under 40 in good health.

The CDR3 DNA reads TGTGCCAGCAGTTTAACAGTTAGCACAGATACGCAGTATTTT. Protein sequence: CASSLTVSTDTQYF. This chain uses TRBV27 with TRBJ2-3; D unclear. CDR1 is MNHEY, CDR2 SMNVEV, per germline (reference sequence). The CDR3 loop spans 14 amino acids. Trimming shortened V by 2 bases and J by 0 bases, and 6 bases separated the two germline ends.